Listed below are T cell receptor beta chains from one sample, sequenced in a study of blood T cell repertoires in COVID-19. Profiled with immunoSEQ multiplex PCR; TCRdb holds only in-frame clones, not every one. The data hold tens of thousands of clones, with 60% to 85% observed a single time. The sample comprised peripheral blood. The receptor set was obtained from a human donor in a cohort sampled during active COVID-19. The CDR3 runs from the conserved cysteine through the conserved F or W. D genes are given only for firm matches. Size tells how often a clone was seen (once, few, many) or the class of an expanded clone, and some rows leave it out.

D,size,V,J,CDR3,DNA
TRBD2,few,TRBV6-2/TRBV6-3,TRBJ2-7,CASSTTRRGAAYEQYF,TGTGCCAGCAGTACCACCAGGCGGGGGGCCGCCTACGAGCAGTACTTC
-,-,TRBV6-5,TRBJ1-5,CASTTGNQPQHF,TGTGCCAGCACTACGGGCAATCAGCCCCAGCATTTT
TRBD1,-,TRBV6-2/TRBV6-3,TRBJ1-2,CASSYGGPTGRDGYTF,TGTGCCAGCAGTTACGGCGGCCCGACAGGGCGAGATGGCTACACCTTC
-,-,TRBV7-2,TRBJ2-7,CASSLEHRPSYEQYF,TGTGCCAGCAGCTTAGAGCACAGGCCTTCCTACGAGCAGTACTTC
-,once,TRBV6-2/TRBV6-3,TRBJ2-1,CASSYTTGRQFF,TGTGCCAGCAGTTACACGACAGGCAGGCAGTTCTTC
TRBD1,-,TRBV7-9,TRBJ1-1,CASSQATGSAEAFF,TGTGCCAGCAGCCAAGCGACAGGGTCCGCTGAAGCTTTCTTT
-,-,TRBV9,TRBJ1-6,CASSVDTANSPLHF,TGTGCCAGCAGCGTAGACACAGCAAATTCACCCCTCCACTTT
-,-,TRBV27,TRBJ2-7,CASSFDSEQYF,TGTGCCAGCAGTTTCGACAGCGAGCAGTACTTC
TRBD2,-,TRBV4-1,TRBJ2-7,CASSQDPTSITSYEQYF,TGCGCCAGCAGCCAAGATCCGACTAGCATCACCAGCTACGAGCAGTACTTC
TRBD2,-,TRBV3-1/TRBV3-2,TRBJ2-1,CASSQAVAGGSYNEQFF,TGTGCCAGCAGCCAAGCGGTAGCGGGAGGGTCCTACAATGAGCAGTTCTTC
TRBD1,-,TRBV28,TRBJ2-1,CASSPTGGISNEQFF,TGTGCCAGCAGTCCAACAGGGGGCATATCGAATGAGCAGTTCTTC
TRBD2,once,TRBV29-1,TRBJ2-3,CSFGLAGDTQYF,TGCAGCTTCGGACTAGCAGGAGATACGCAGTATTTT
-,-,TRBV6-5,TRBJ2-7,CASSRGGQGRYEQYF,TGTGCCAGCAGCCGGGGGGGACAGGGTAGGTACGAGCAGTACTTC
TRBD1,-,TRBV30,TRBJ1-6,CAWSPGTGFSPLHF,TGTGCCTGGAGTCCTGGGACAGGGTTTTCACCCCTCCACTTT
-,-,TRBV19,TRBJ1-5,CASSLGALGYSNQPQHF,TGTGCCAGTAGCCTGGGGGCCCTCGGATATAGCAATCAGCCCCAGCATTTT
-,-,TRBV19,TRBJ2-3,CASSKGQITDTQYF,TGTGCCAGTAGTAAAGGACAGATCACAGATACGCAGTATTTT
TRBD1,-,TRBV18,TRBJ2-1,CASSPTSDRGKTGEQFF,TGTGCCAGCTCACCTACATCCGACAGGGGTAAAACGGGTGAGCAGTTCTTC
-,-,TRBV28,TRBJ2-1,CASSQGNRYNEQFF,TGTGCCAGCAGTCAGGGTAATCGATACAATGAGCAGTTCTTC
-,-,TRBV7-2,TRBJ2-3,CASSLVEEANGYF,TGTGCCAGCAGCTTAGTCGAGGAGGCGAACGGGTATTTT
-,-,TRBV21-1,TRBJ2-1,CASRVLATGVYNEQFF,TGTGCCAGCAGGGTTCTGGCTACCGGGGTGTACAATGAGCAGTTCTTC
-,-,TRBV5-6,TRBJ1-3,CASSLYRATTAIYF,TGTGCCAGCAGCTTGTACAGGGCCACAACCGCCATATATTTT
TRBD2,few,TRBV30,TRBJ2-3,CAWSDPYTSGGANTQYF,TGTGCCTGGAGTGACCCTTACACTAGCGGGGGGGCGAATACGCAGTATTTT
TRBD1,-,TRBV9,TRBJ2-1,CASSPQGQGFYNEQFF,TGTGCCAGCAGCCCTCAAGGACAGGGTTTCTACAATGAGCAGTTCTTC
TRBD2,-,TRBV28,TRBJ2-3,CASRPGLGDTDTQYF,TGTGCCAGCAGACCGGGACTAGGAGACACAGATACGCAGTATTTT
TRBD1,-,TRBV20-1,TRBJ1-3,CSASPQGVAGNTIYF,TGCAGTGCTAGTCCACAGGGGGTCGCCGGAAACACCATATATTTT
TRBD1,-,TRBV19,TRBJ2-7,CASSSSPGTGGYEQYF,TGTGCCAGTAGTTCTTCCCCCGGGACAGGGGGTTACGAGCAGTACTTC
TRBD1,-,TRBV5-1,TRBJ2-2,CASSLEGAYDTGELFF,TGCGCCAGCAGCTTAGAGGGGGCGTACGACACCGGGGAGCTGTTTTTT
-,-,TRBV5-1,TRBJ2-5,CASSPSWGDQETQYF,TGCGCCAGCAGCCCCTCTTGGGGGGACCAAGAGACCCAGTACTTC
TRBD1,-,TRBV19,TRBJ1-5,CASSEPGQGAREPQHF,TGTGCCAGTAGTGAACCGGGACAGGGGGCGCGGGAGCCCCAGCATTTT
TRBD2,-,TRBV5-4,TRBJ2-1,CATGSGRAGSYNEQFF,TGTGCCACCGGTAGCGGGAGGGCCGGCTCCTACAATGAGCAGTTCTTC
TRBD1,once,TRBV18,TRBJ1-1,CASSRGQGANTEAFF,TGTGCCAGCTCCCGAGGCCAGGGGGCGAACACTGAAGCTTTCTTT
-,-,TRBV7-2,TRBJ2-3,CASSSDWRDTQYF,TGTGCCAGCAGCTCCGATTGGCGGGATACGCAGTATTTT
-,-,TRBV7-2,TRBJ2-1,CASSLSHGGLYNEQFF,TGTGCCAGCAGCTTATCCCACGGGGGGCTGTACAATGAGCAGTTCTTC
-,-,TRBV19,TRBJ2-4,CASSIGQSNIQYF,TGTGCCAGTAGTATAGGACAGTCCAACATTCAGTACTTC
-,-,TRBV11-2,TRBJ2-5,CASSLGTAQTQYF,TGTGCCAGCAGCTTAGGTACAGCCCAGACCCAGTACTTC
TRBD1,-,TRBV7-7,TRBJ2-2,CASSPSGTVNTGELFF,TGTGCTAGCAGCCCAAGTGGGACAGTGAACACCGGGGAGCTGTTTTTT
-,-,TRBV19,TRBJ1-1,CASIGQIAEAFF,TGTGCCAGTATTGGACAAATCGCTGAAGCTTTCTTT
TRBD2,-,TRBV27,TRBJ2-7,CASSSAGGPSYEQYF,TGTGCCAGCAGTTCTGCGGGAGGGCCCTCCTACGAGCAGTACTTC
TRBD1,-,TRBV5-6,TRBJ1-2,CASNLWWGTGAYGYTF,TGTGCCAGCAACTTATGGTGGGGGACAGGGGCCTATGGCTACACCTTC
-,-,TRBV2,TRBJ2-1,CASSPLAGMGLVNEQFF,TGTGCCAGCAGTCCCCTCGCAGGGATGGGATTAGTGAATGAGCAGTTCTTC
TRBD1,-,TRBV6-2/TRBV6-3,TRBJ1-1,CASSTGGANTEAFF,TGTGCCAGCAGTACAGGGGGCGCGAATACTGAAGCTTTCTTT
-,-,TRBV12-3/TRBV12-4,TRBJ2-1,CASSLRGNEQFF,TGTGCCAGCAGTTTAAGGGGGAATGAGCAGTTCTTC
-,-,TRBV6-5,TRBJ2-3,CASTRVGTDTQYF,TGTGCCAGCACCCGGGTAGGCACAGATACGCAGTATTTT
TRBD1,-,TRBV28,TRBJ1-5,CASRMRQGSQPQHF,TGTGCCAGCAGGATGAGACAGGGTAGTCAGCCCCAGCATTTT
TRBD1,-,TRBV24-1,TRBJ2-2,CATSGALGGAQPGELFF,TGTGCCACCAGTGGAGCCTTAGGGGGCGCACAGCCCGGGGAGCTGTTTTTT
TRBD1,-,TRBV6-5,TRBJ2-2,CASSRQGPDTGELFF,TGTGCCAGCAGTCGACAGGGGCCGGACACCGGGGAGCTGTTTTTT
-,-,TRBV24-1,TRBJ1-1,CATRQGMNTEAFF,TGTGCCACCAGACAGGGAATGAACACTGAAGCTTTCTTT
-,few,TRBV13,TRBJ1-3,CASSSQSSGNTIYF,TGTGCCAGCAGCTCACAGAGCTCTGGAAACACCATATATTTT
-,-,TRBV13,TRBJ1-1,CASSLGRGEWNTEAFF,TGTGCCAGCAGCTTAGGCAGGGGTGAGTGGAACACTGAAGCTTTCTTT
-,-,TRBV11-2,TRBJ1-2,CASNLAGGGRRVGYGYTF,TGTGCCAGCAATCTAGCCGGGGGAGGGAGAAGGGTTGGCTATGGCTACACCTTC
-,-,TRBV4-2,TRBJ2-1,CASSQELALSSYNEQFF,TGTGCCAGCAGCCAAGAACTAGCCCTGAGCTCCTACAATGAGCAGTTCTTC
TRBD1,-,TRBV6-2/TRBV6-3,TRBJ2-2,CASSDGQVDTGELFF,TGTGCCAGCAGTGACGGACAGGTCGACACCGGGGAGCTGTTTTTT
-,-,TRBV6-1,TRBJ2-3,CASSEGVTTDTQYF,TGTGCCAGCAGTGAAGGAGTCACGACAGATACGCAGTATTTT
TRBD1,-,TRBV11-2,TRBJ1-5,CASSASTGGPVRQPQHF,TGTGCCAGCAGCGCGTCAACAGGGGGCCCAGTCAGACAGCCCCAGCATTTT